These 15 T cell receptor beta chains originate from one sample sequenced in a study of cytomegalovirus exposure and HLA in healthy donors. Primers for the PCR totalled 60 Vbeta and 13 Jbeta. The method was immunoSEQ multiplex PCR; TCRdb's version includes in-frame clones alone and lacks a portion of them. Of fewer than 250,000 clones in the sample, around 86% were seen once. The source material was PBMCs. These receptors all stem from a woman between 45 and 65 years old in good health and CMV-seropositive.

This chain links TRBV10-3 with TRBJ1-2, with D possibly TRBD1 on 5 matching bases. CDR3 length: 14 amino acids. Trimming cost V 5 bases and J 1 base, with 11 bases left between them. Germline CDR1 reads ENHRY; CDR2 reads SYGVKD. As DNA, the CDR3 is TGTGCCATCAGTTTCCAGACAGATAACTATGGCTACACCTTC. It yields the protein CAISFQTDNYGYTF.

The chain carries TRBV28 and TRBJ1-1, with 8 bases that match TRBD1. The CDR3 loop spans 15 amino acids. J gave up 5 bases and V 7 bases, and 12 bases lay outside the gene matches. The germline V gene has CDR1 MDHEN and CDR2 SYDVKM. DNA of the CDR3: TGTGCCAGCACCATCCAGGGGGCGCGAGATACTGAAGCTTTCTTT. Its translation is CASTIQGARDTEAFF.

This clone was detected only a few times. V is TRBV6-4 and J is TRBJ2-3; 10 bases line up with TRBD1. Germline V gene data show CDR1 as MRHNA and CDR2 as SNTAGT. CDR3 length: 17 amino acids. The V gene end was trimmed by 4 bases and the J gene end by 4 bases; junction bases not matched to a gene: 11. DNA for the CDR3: TGTGCCAGCAGTGCGAATAACCCGGGACAGGGGTCAGATACGCAGTATTTT. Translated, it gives CASSANNPGQGSDTQYF.

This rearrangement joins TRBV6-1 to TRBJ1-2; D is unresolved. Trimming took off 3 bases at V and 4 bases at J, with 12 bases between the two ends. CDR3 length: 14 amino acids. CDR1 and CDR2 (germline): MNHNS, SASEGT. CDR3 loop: CASSDLGQSYGYTF. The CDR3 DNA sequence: TGTGCCAGCAGTGACCTGGGCCAGTCCTATGGCTACACCTTC.

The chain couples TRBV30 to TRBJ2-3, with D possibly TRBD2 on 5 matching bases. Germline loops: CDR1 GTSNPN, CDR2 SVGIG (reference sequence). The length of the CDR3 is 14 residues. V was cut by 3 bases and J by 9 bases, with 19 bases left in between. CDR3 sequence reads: CAWSRTRTETTQYF. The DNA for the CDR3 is TGTGCCTGGAGCAGGACTCGGACTGAAACAACGCAGTATTTT.

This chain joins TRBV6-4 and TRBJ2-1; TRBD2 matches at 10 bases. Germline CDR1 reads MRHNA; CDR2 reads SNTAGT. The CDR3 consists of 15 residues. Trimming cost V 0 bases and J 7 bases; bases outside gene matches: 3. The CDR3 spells CASSDSSGGGNEQFF. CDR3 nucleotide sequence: TGTGCCAGCAGTGACTCAAGCGGGGGGGGAAATGAGCAGTTCTTC.

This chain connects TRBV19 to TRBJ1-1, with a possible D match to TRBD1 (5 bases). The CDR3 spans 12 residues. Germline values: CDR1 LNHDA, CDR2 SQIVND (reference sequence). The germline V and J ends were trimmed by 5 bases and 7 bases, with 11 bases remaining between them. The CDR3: CASSRATDEAFF. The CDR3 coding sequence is TGTGCCAGTAGTCGGGCGACAGATGAAGCTTTCTTT.

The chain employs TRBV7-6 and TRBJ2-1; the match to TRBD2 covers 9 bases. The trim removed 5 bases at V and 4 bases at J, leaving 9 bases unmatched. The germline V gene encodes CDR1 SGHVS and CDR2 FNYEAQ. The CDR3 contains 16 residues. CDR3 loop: CASSPPGLATYNEQFF. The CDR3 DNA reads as TGTGCCAGCAGCCCTCCTGGACTAGCGACGTACAATGAGCAGTTCTTC.

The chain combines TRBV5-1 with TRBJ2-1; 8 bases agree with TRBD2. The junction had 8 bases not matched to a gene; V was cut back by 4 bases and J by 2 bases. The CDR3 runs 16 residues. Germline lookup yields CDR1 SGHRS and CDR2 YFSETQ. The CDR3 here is CASSTRTSGTYNEQFF. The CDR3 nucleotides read TGCGCCAGCAGCACGAGAACTAGCGGTACCTACAATGAGCAGTTCTTC.

The CDR3 DNA is TGTGCCAGCAGCTTCGGACAGGGGGAAGTGAGAGAGACCCAGTACTTC. It translates to CASSFGQGEVRETQYF. The gene calls are TRBV7-3 and TRBJ2-5; 10 positions agree with TRBD1. CDR1 and CDR2 (germline): SGHTA, FQGTGA. V lost 3 bases to trimming and J lost 4 bases; unmatched junction nucleotides: 8. This CDR3 spans 16 amino acids.

CDR3 sequence: CASSVDPGGLTDTQYF. Here the CDR3 DNA reads TGTGCCAGCAGCGTAGACCCGGGGGGGCTGACAGATACGCAGTATTTT. The chain has TRBV9 and TRBJ2-3; TRBD2 matches 8 bases. Germline CDR1 is SGDLS and CDR2 is YYNGEE. The V gene end was trimmed by 0 bases and the J gene end by 3 bases; junction bases not matched to a gene: 6. The CDR3 is 16 amino acids.

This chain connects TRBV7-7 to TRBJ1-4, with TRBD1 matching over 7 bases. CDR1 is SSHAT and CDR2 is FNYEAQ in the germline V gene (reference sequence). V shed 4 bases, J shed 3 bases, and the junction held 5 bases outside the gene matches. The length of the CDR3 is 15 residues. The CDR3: CASSSSGQANEKLFF. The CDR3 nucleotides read TGTGCCAGCAGCTCCTCCGGACAGGCTAATGAAAAACTGTTTTTT.

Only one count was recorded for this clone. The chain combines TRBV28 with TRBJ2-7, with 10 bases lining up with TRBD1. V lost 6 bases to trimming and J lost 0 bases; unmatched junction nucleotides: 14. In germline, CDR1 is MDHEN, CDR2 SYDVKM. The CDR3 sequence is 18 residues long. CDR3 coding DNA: TGTGCCAGCAGGGCCGGGACAGGGGCCCTTTTGAGCTCCTACGAGCAGTACTTC. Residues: CASRAGTGALLSSYEQYF. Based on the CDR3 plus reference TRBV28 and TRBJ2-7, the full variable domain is DVKVTQSSRYLVKRTGEKVFLECVQDMDHENMFWYRQDPGLGLRLIYFSYDVKMKEKGDIPEGYSVSREKKERFSLILESASTNQTSMYLCASRAGTGALLSSYEQYFGPGTRLTVT.

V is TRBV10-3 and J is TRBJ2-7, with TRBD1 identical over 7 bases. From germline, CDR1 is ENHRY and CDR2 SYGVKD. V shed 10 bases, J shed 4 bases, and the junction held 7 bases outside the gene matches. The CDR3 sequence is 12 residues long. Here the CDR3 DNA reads TGTGCCACCCGGACAGGCTCGTACGAGCAGTACTTC. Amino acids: CATRTGSYEQYF.

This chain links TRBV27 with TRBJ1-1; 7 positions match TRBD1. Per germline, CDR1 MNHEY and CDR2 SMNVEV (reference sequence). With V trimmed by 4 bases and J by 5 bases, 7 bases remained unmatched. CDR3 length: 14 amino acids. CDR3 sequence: CASSSYRGRTEAFF. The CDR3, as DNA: TGTGCCAGCAGTTCATACAGGGGAAGGACTGAAGCTTTCTTT.